This TCR beta chain was recovered during a study of cytomegalovirus exposure and HLA in healthy donors. Germline trimming cut 1 base from V and 1 base from J; bases unmatched to any gene: 3. Per germline, CDR1 MNHNS and CDR2 SASEGT. The CDR3 is 15 residues long. This clone was seen only a few times. Its antigen remains unknown. Study-wide results and limits: Listed as cytomegalovirus-associated were 150 to 200 TCR beta chains. Across donors, most TCRs were seen rarely, yet some public ones were widespread.

Primers included in the PCR were 60 Vbeta and 13 Jbeta primers. TCRdb keeps only in-frame clones here, not all; method: immunoSEQ multiplex PCR. The sample contains approximately 99,000 clones, roughly two thirds of which appear only once. The receptor's source is a man in his forties or fifties in good health and CMV-seronegative. Sequenced material: PBMCs. The V call is TRBV6-1, the J call TRBJ2-7, with 8 bases that match TRBD2. The CDR3: CASSEVSGASYEQYF. DNA of the CDR3: TGTGCCAGCAGTGAAGTTAGCGGGGCTTCCTACGAGCAGTACTTC.